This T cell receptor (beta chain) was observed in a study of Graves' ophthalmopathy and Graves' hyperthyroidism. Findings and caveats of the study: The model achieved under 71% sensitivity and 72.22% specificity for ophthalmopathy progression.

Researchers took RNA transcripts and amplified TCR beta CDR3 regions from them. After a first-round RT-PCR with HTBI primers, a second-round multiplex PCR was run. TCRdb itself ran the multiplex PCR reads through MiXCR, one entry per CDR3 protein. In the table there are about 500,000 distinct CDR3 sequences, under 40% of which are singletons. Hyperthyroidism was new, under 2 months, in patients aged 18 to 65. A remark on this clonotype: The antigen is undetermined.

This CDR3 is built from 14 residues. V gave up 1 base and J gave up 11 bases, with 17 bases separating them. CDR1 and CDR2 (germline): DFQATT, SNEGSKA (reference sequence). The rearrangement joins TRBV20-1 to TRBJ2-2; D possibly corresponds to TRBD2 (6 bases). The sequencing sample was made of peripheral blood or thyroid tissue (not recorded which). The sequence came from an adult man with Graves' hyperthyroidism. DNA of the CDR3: TGCAGTGCTAGAGGCGCTAGCGCGTACAATGAGCTGTTTTTT. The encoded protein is CSARGASAYNELFF.